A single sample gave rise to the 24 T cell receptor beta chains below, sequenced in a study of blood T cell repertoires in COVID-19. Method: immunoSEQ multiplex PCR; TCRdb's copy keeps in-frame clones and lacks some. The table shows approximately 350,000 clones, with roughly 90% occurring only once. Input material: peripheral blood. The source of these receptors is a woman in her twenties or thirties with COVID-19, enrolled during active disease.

CDR3 nucleotide sequence: TGTGCCACCAGCAGCTGGGGACAGATTAGCAATCAGCCCCAGCATTTT. It is translated as CATSSWGQISNQPQHF. The chain has TRBV15 and TRBJ1-5; 7 nucleotides line up with TRBD1. Germline V gives CDR1 LNHNV, CDR2 YYDKDF (reference sequence). The CDR3 has 16 amino acids. The junction had 5 bases not matched to a gene; V was cut back by 3 bases and J by 0 bases.

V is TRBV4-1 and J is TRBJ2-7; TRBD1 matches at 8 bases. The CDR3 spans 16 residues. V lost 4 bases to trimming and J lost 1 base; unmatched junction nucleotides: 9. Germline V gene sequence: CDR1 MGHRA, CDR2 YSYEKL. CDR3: CASSLQGRGPSYEQYF. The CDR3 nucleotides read TGCGCCAGCAGCCTACAGGGCAGGGGGCCATCCTACGAGCAGTACTTC.

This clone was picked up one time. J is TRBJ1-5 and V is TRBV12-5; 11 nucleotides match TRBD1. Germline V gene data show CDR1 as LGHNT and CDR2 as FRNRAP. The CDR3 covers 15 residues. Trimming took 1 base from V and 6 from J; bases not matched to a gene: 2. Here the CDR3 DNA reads TGTGCTAGTGGTTTGGAGGACAGGGGGCTTCAGCCCCAGCATTTT. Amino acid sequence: CASGLEDRGLQPQHF.

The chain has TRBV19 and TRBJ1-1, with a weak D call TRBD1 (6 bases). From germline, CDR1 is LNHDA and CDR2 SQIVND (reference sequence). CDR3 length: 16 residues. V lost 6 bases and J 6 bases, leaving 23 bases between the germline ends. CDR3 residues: CASSPGIAGESAEAFF. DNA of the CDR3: TGTGCCAGTAGCCCGGGTATCGCAGGGGAGTCGGCTGAAGCTTTCTTT.

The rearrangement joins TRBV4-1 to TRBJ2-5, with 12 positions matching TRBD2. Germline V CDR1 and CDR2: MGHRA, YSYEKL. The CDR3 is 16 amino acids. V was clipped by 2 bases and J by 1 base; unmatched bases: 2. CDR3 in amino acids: CASSQPGLAGQETQYF. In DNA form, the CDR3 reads TGCGCCAGCAGCCAACCGGGACTAGCGGGCCAAGAGACCCAGTACTTC.

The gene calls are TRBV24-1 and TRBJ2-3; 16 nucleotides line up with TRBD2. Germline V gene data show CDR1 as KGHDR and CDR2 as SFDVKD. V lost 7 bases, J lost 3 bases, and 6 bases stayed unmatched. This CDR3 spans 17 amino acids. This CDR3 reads CATSGTSGRVITDTQYF. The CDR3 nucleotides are TGTGCCACCAGCGGGACTAGCGGGAGGGTTATTACAGATACGCAGTATTTT.

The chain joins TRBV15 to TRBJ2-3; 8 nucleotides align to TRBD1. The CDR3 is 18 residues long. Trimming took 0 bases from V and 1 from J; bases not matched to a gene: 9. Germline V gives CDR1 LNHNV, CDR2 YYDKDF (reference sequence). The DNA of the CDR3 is TGTGCCACCAGCAGAGATTATAACCCGACAGGGGGCACAGATACGCAGTATTTT. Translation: CATSRDYNPTGGTDTQYF.

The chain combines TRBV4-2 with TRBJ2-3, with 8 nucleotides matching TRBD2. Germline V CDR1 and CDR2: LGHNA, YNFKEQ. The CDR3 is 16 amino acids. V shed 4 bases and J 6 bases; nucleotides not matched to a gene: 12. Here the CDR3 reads CASSPGVRGAGDTQYF. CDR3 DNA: TGTGCCAGCAGCCCGGGGGTGCGGGGGGCAGGGGATACGCAGTATTTT.

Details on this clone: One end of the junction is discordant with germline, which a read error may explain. CDR3 amino acids: CASSVDRGAWNEQFF. In DNA, the CDR3 is TGTGCCAGTAGTGTAGACAGGGGTGCATGGAATGAGCAGTTCTTC. The rearrangement links TRBV19 to TRBJ2-1, with 8 positions matching TRBD1. From germline, CDR1 is LNHDA and CDR2 SQIVND (reference sequence). This CDR3 has 15 residues.

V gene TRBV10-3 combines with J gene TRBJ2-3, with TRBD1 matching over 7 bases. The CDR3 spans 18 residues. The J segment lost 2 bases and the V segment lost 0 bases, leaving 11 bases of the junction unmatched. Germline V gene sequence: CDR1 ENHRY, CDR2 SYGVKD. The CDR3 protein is CAISESGNTGATTDTQYF. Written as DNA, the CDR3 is TGTGCCATCAGTGAGTCGGGGAATACAGGGGCGACCACAGATACGCAGTATTTT.

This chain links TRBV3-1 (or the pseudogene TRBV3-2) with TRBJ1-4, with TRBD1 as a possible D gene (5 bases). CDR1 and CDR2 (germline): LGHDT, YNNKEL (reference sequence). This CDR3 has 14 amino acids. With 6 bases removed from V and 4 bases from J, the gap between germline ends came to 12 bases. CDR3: CASSRATVNEKLFF. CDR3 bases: TGTGCCAGCAGTCGTGCGACAGTTAATGAAAAACTGTTTTTT.

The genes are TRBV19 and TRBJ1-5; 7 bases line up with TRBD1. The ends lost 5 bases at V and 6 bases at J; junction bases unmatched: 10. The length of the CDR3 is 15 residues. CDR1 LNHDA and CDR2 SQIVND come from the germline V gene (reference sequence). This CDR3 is CASSPPGQGGQPQHF. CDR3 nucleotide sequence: TGTGCCAGTAGTCCCCCCGGGCAGGGGGGTCAGCCCCAGCATTTT.

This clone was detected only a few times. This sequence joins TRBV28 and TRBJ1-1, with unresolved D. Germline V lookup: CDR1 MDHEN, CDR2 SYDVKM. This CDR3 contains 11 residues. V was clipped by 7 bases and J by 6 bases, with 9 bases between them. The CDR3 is CASIVEAEAFF. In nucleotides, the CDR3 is TGTGCCAGCATTGTCGAGGCTGAAGCTTTCTTT.

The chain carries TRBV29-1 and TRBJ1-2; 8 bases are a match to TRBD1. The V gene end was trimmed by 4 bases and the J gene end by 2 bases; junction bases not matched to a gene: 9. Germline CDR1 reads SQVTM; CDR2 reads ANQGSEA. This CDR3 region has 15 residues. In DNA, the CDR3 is TGCAGCGTTGCGGACAGGGATGTGGTAAACTATGGCTACACCTTC. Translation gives CSVADRDVVNYGYTF.

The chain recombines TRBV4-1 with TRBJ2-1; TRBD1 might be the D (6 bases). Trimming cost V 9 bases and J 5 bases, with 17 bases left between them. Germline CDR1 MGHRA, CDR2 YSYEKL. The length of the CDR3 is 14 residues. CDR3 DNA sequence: TGCGCCAGTTCGCAGGGGTCCCAGGACAATGAGCAGTTCTTC. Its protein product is CASSQGSQDNEQFF.

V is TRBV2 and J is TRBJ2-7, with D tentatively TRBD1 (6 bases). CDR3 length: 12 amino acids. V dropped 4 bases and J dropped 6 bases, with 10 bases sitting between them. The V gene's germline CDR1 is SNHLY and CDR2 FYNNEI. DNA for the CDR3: TGTGCCAGCAGTGCGGAAGGGGGCGAGCAGTACTTC. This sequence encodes CASSAEGGEQYF.

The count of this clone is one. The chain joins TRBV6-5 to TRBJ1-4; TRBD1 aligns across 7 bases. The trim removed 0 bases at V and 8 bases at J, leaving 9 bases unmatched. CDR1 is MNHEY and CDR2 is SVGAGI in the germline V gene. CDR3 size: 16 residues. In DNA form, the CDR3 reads TGTGCCAGCAGTTACTCGTTGGGACAGAGGGTCGAAAAACTGTTTTTT. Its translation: CASSYSLGQRVEKLFF.

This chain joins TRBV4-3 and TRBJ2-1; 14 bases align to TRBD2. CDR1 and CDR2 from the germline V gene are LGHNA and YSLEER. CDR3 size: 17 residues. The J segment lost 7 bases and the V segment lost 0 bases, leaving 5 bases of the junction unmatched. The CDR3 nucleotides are TGCGCCAGCAGCCAAGATCGATGGACTAGCGGGGGGAATGAGCAGTTCTTC. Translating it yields CASSQDRWTSGGNEQFF.

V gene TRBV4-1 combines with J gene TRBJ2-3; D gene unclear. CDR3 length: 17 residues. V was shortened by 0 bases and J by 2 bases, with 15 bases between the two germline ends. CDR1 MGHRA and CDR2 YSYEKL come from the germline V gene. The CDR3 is CASSQEPVRLATDTQYF. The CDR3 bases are TGCGCCAGCAGCCAAGAACCCGTGCGGCTGGCCACAGATACGCAGTATTTT.

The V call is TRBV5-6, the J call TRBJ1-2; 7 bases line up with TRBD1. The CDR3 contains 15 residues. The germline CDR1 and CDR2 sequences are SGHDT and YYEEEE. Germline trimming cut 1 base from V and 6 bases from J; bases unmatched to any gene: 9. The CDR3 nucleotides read TGTGCCAGCAGCTTGCCCTCCGGGACAGTAAATGGCTACACCTTC. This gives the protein CASSLPSGTVNGYTF.

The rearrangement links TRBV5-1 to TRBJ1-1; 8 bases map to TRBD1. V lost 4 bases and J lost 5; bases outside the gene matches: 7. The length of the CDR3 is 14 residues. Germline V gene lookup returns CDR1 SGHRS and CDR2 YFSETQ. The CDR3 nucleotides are TGCGCCAGCAGCGCGGACAGGGAGGTAACTGAAGCTTTCTTT. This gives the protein CASSADREVTEAFF.

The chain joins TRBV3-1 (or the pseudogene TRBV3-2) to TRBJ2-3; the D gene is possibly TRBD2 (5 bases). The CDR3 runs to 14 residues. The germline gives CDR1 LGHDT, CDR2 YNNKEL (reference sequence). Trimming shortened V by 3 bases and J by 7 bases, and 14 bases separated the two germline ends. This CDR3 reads CASSQSGEWHTQYF. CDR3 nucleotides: TGTGCCAGCAGCCAGTCCGGGGAGTGGCATACGCAGTATTTT.

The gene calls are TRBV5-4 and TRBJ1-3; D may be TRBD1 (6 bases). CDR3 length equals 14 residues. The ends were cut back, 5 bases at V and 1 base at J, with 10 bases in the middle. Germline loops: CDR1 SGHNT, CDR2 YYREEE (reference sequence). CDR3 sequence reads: CASRLQGSGNTIYF. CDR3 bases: TGTGCCAGCAGACTGCAGGGGTCTGGAAACACCATATATTTT.

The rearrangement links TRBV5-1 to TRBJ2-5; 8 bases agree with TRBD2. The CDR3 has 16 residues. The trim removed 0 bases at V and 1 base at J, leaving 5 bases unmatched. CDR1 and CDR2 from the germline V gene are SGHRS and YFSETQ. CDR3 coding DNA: TGCGCCAGCAGCTTGGGGCTAGCGGGCCGCCAAGAGACCCAGTACTTC. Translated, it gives CASSLGLAGRQETQYF.